Shown below are 13 T cell receptor beta chains from a single sample sequenced in a study of metastatic and nonmetastatic thyroid tumors (dated by TCRdb to about 2020). Library method: PCR. Sequencer: Illumina HiSeq 4000. Through fastp at Q25 and MiXCR, TCRdb rebuilt clones from the public reads, retaining in-frame beta chains. The sample profile shows about 92,000 clones; about 15% of them were found once. About 3.9% of the sample lies in the top ten. No patient had received any treatment before thyroid surgery. Sequenced: blood. The receptors originated from a female donor with papillary thyroid cancer or a benign thyroid nodule (not recorded which). Some clones in this sample may be carry-over from other donors' samples.

This clone has at least ten counts. This chain links TRBV5-4 with TRBJ2-7, with D unresolved. Trimming took off 3 bases at V and 0 bases at J, with 7 bases between the two ends. Germline V gives CDR1 SGHNT, CDR2 YYREEE (reference sequence). This CDR3 has 13 amino acids. The CDR3 loop reads CASSWGISYEQYF. As DNA, the CDR3 is TGTGCCAGCAGCTGGGGTATCTCCTACGAGCAGTACTTC.

Notes on this clone: This may be a read error, as it is one base from a much larger clone. V gene TRBV30 combines with J gene TRBJ1-1; D unclear. Germline V gives CDR1 GTSNPN, CDR2 SVGIG (reference sequence). The CDR3 length is 14 residues. The DNA for the CDR3 is TGTGCCTGGAATTTGCGGGCGGGGATGACTGAACCTTTCTTT. This sequence encodes CAWNLRAGMTEPFF.

This chain joins TRBV11-2 and TRBJ2-1; D is uncertain. The CDR3 runs to 17 residues. The germline V gene has CDR1 SGHAT and CDR2 FQNNGV. V was cut by 5 bases and J by 0 bases, with 17 bases left in between. This CDR3 reads CASSAFYKMSSYNEQFF. The DNA of the CDR3 is TGTGCCAGCAGCGCGTTCTACAAGATGAGCTCCTACAATGAGCAGTTCTTC.

This clone showed up many times. Written as DNA, the CDR3 is TGCAGTGCTAGGCTATTAGGACGGGACGTCTATGGCTACACCTTC. Amino acid sequence: CSARLLGRDVYGYTF. The chain combines TRBV20-1 with TRBJ1-2; D perhaps matches TRBD1 (5 bases). Trimming removed 3 bases at V and 4 bases at J, with 18 bases between. CDR1 is DFQATT, CDR2 SNEGSKA, per germline (reference sequence). The CDR3 is 15 residues long.

V gene TRBV20-1 combines with J gene TRBJ2-3; D remains unclear. V lost 1 base, J lost 2 bases, and 13 bases lay in between. The CDR3 extends over 15 amino acids. Germline lookup yields CDR1 DFQATT and CDR2 SNEGSKA (reference sequence). The CDR3 region has the DNA TGCAGTGCTAGAGTCCTAGAGGCGATCACAGATACGCAGTATTTT. Its protein product is CSARVLEAITDTQYF.

This clone was counted at least ten times. The rearrangement uses TRBV18 and TRBJ2-3; weak D call: TRBD2 (5 bases). The length of the CDR3 is 15 residues. Germline V lookup: CDR1 KGHSH, CDR2 LQKENI. Trimming took 0 bases from V and 1 from J, leaving 8 bases between them. In DNA form, the CDR3 reads TGTGCCAGCTCACCACCGATGGAGGGCACAGATACGCAGTATTTT. Amino acid sequence: CASSPPMEGTDTQYF.

This clone was picked up many times. The rearrangement uses TRBV19 and TRBJ2-5, with D unclear. Germline lookup yields CDR1 LNHDA and CDR2 SQIVND (reference sequence). V shed 5 bases and J shed 3 bases, with 10 bases lying between them. The CDR3 covers 13 residues. CDR3 amino acids: CASSWDSKETQYF. The DNA for the CDR3 is TGTGCCAGTAGTTGGGATTCTAAAGAGACCCAGTACTTC.

This clone came up a few times. A much larger clone lies one base from this, so it may be a read error. The chain recombines TRBV28 with TRBJ2-3; D perhaps matches TRBD2 (5 bases). Germline CDR1 is MDHEN and CDR2 is SYDVKM. The CDR3 runs 16 residues. The CDR3 is CASSPFTGSITDTQYF. The CDR3 DNA is TGTGCCAGCAGTCCTTTTACGGGGAGCATCACAGATACGCAGTATTTC.

This clone has only a few counts. A much larger clone is a single base away; this may be a read error. This chain joins TRBV29-1 and TRBJ2-6; D is possibly TRBD1 (6 bases). This CDR3 is 15 amino acids long. The germline gives CDR1 SQVTM, CDR2 ANQGSEA. Here the CDR3 reads CRVGPRGPGANVLTF. The CDR3 coding sequence is TGCAGAGTTGGACCCAGGGGTCCTGGGGCCAACGTCCTGACTTTC.

This clone was seen repeatedly, ten times or more. The V gene is TRBV7-2, the J gene TRBJ2-1; the D gene is possibly TRBD1 (6 bases). V shed 5 bases and J shed 9 bases, with 11 bases lying between them. The CDR3 has 12 amino acids. CDR1 and CDR2 (germline): SGHTA, FQGNSA. CDR3 nucleotides: TGTGCCAGCAGCCCAGGGGTGCCTGAGCAGTTCTTC. Residues: CASSPGVPEQFF.

This clone has ten or more counts. The J gene is TRBJ2-3, the V gene TRBV30; D may match TRBD1 or TRBD2 (5 bases each). Trimming stripped 2 bases from V and 4 bases from J, with 16 bases between. Germline CDR1 reads GTSNPN; CDR2 reads SVGIG (reference sequence). The CDR3 covers 15 residues. In DNA, the CDR3 is TGTGCCTGGAGTACGTGGGGGAGCCGATCAGATACGCAGTATTTT. This gives the protein CAWSTWGSRSDTQYF.

This clone was observed at least ten times. This specimen includes other DNA sequences encoding the same CDR3. The CDR3 here is CASSSPVSGNTIYF. In DNA form, the CDR3 reads TGTGCCAGCAGCTCCCCCGTCTCTGGAAACACCATATATTTT. The chain is built from TRBV7-8 and TRBJ1-3; D is ambiguous. The CDR3 runs to 14 residues. The germline V gene has CDR1 SGHVS and CDR2 FQNEAQ. Between the trimmed V and J ends, which lost 4 bases and 0 bases, there was a span of 7 bases.

Turning to this clone: This may be a read error, as it is one base from a much larger clone. The same CDR3 can be traced to other DNA sequences in this sample. This chain links TRBV9 with TRBJ2-3; D is possibly TRBD2 (6 bases). Germline V gives CDR1 SGDLS, CDR2 YYNGEE. The germline V and J ends were trimmed by 3 bases and 3 bases, with 20 bases remaining between them. This CDR3 comprises 17 residues. CDR3 amino acids: CASSGEVGGARTDTQYF. In DNA form, the CDR3 reads TGTGCCAGCAGCGGAGAGGTCGGCGGGGCCCGTACAGATACGCAGTATTTT. Drawing the rest from reference TRBV9 and TRBJ2-3, the complete variable domain is DSGVTQTPKHLITATGQRVTLRCSPRSGDLSVYWYQQSLDQGLQFLIQYYNGEERAKGNILERFSAQQFPDLHSELNLSSLELGDSALYFCASSGEVGGARTDTQYFGPGTRLTVL.